Below, 29 T cell receptor beta chains from the same sample are listed, as sequenced in a study of shared clonotypes between healthy human individuals. Assay used: immunoSEQ multiplex PCR; TCRdb lists only in-frame clones, some missing. The table lists 2,500,000 or so clones, 93% of them singletons. Sequencing was performed on naive CD4+ T cells from PBMCs. Sample subset: CD45RA+ positively selected. The receptors here all came from a man aged 18 to 35 in good health. Some clones in this sample may be carry-over from other donors' samples.

This rearrangement joins TRBV30 to TRBJ1-2; D unresolved. Per the germline V gene, CDR1 is GTSNPN and CDR2 is SVGIG (reference sequence). V was cut by 2 bases and J by 8 bases, with 12 bases left in between. This CDR3 contains 12 residues. CDR3 DNA sequence: TGTGCCTGGAGTACGAGTGGTGGCGGCTACACCTTC. Translated: CAWSTSGGGYTF.

This chain joins TRBV5-7 and TRBJ2-5, with TRBD1 identical over 8 bases. TRBV5-7 is known as an ORF, though its function is uncertain. The CDR3 spans 14 residues. With 4 bases clipped from V and 5 bases from J, the junction kept 7 bases outside the gene matches. The CDR3 reads CASSPTGVRETQYF. CDR3 coding DNA: TGTGCCAGCAGCCCGACAGGGGTAAGGGAGACCCAGTACTTC.

The chain carries TRBV6-6 and TRBJ2-7; D remains ambiguous. The CDR3 contains 10 residues. CDR1 and CDR2 from the germline V gene are MNHNY and SVGAGI (reference sequence). V was clipped by 8 bases and J by 12 bases, with 14 bases between them. The CDR3, as DNA: TGTGCCAGCCGATCCCGCTCGGGGTACTTC. Protein product: CASRSRSGYF.

This clone appeared once. The chain links TRBV5-4 to TRBJ1-2; TRBD1 might be the D (6 bases). The germline gives CDR1 SGHNT, CDR2 YYREEE (reference sequence). V was pared by 4 bases and J by 7 bases, with 17 bases between. The CDR3 is 14 residues long. CDR3 sequence reads: CASSGRRGEFGYTF. The DNA for the CDR3 is TGTGCCAGCAGCGGCCGTAGGGGGGAGTTTGGCTACACCTTC. Filled out from reference TRBV5-4 and TRBJ1-2, the complete variable domain reads ETGVTQSPTHLIKTRGQQVTLRCSSQSGHNTVSWYQQALGQGPQFIFQYYREEENGRGNFPPRFSGLQFPNYSSELNVNALELDDSALYLCASSGRRGEFGYTFGSGTRLTVV.

The rearrangement links TRBV28 to TRBJ2-3; 8 nucleotides line up with TRBD2. The CDR3 has 15 residues. Trimming removed 7 bases from V and 0 bases from J; junction bases left unmatched: 6. Germline loops: CDR1 MDHEN, CDR2 SYDVKM. CDR3 DNA sequence: TGTGCCAGCACCCTTAGCGGGATTAGCACAGATACGCAGTATTTT. Translating gives CASTLSGISTDTQYF.

The chain has TRBV15 and TRBJ2-3; maybe TRBD2 (6 bases). In germline, CDR1 is LNHNV, CDR2 YYDKDF (reference sequence). The CDR3 spans 16 residues. Trimming shortened V by 7 bases and J by 0 bases, and 17 bases separated the two germline ends. CDR3 loop: CATKAAGTSSTDTQYF. The CDR3 DNA follows: TGTGCCACCAAGGCGGCGGGGACCTCTAGCACAGATACGCAGTATTTT. Supplemented by reference TRBV15 and TRBJ2-3, the full variable domain reads DAMVIQNPRYQVTQFGKPVTLSCSQTLNHNVMYWYQQKSSQAPKLLFHYYDKDFNNEADTPDNFQSRRPNTSFCFLDIRSPGLGDTAMYLCATKAAGTSSTDTQYFGPGTRLTVL.

The chain recombines TRBV4-2 with TRBJ2-7, with a weak D call TRBD2 (5 bases). Germline V CDR1 and CDR2: LGHNA, YNFKEQ. The CDR3 loop spans 14 amino acids. V gave up 4 bases and J gave up 2 bases, with 12 bases separating them. DNA for the CDR3: TGTGCCAGCAGCCCCAGGACTGACCCCTACGAGCAGTACTTC. Amino acid sequence: CASSPRTDPYEQYF.

V is TRBV14 and J is TRBJ2-3; tentative D call: TRBD2 (6 bases). Germline assignment: CDR1 SGHDN and CDR2 FVKESK. The CDR3 sequence is 17 residues long. The V and J ends lost 0 bases and 4 bases respectively, with 17 bases between them. The CDR3 region has the DNA TGTGCCAGCAGCCAAGAAGGCTGGCGGGGAAGGTCAGATACGCAGTATTTT. This gives the protein CASSQEGWRGRSDTQYF.

J is TRBJ2-3 and V is TRBV27; D might be TRBD2 (5 bases). Germline assignment: CDR1 MNHEY and CDR2 SMNVEV (reference sequence). V shed 5 bases and J shed 5 bases, with 20 bases lying between them. CDR3 length: 16 residues. In DNA, the CDR3 is TGTGCCAGCAGTCCGGCCTCCGGGGAGTTGGTAGATACGCAGTATTTT. Encoded protein: CASSPASGELVDTQYF.

The chain has TRBV28 and TRBJ2-1, with 13 bases fitting TRBD2. The CDR3 has 16 amino acids. The V gene end was trimmed by 6 bases and the J gene end by 7 bases; junction bases not matched to a gene: 9. Germline V gene lookup returns CDR1 MDHEN and CDR2 SYDVKM. CDR3 nucleotides: TGTGCCAGCAGCCCGACTAGCGGGAGGAGGATAAATGAGCAGTTCTTC. Translating it yields CASSPTSGRRINEQFF.

This clone was found a few times. The V call is TRBV6-1, the J call TRBJ1-1; D remains ambiguous. The ends were cut back, 6 bases at V and 1 base at J, with 9 bases in the middle. The CDR3 extends over 13 amino acids. CDR1 is MNHNS, CDR2 SASEGT, per germline. The CDR3 here is CASRLDPNTEAFF. CDR3 nucleotides: TGTGCCAGCAGATTGGACCCGAACACTGAAGCTTTCTTT.

The chain joins TRBV6-6 to TRBJ2-2; TRBD1 aligns across 7 bases. The CDR3 has 15 residues. CDR1 and CDR2 (germline): MNHNY, SVGAGI (reference sequence). Trimming at V came to 4 bases and at J to 6 bases, leaving 8 bases not matched to a gene. DNA for the CDR3: TGTGCCAGCAGTTTCAACAGGGGTGGGGCCGGGGAGCTGTTTTTT. Its protein product is CASSFNRGGAGELFF.

This chain connects TRBV9 to TRBJ2-3; 8 bases agree with TRBD2. Germline CDR1 SGDLS, CDR2 YYNGEE. The CDR3 is made up of 24 amino acids. V lost 3 bases, J lost 1 base, and 31 bases stayed unmatched. The CDR3 DNA follows: TGTGCCAGCAGCGGGCCGAAACGTGAGGTAAAGGTCCGTAGAACGGGAGGGCGCACAGATACGCAGTATTTT. Translated, it gives CASSGPKREVKVRRTGGRTDTQYF.

The chain is built from TRBV9 and TRBJ1-3; D unclear. The CDR3 totals 14 residues. V was cut by 4 bases and J by 4 bases, with 12 bases left in between. Germline lookup yields CDR1 SGDLS and CDR2 YYNGEE. CDR3 DNA sequence: TGTGCCAGCAGCACCGAGGCGTCCGGAAACACCATATATTTT. Translating gives CASSTEASGNTIYF.

The rearrangement joins TRBV5-1 to TRBJ2-3; possibly TRBD2 for D (5 bases). V was pared by 5 bases and J by 2 bases, with 12 bases between. Germline V gene data show CDR1 as SGHRS and CDR2 as YFSETQ. The CDR3 is made up of 14 amino acids. CDR3 region: CASRELGNTDTQYF. In nucleotides, the CDR3 is TGCGCCAGCAGAGAACTAGGAAACACAGATACGCAGTATTTT.

This rearrangement joins TRBV4-2 to TRBJ1-2; D possibly corresponds to TRBD1 (5 bases). This CDR3 comprises 14 residues. Looked up from germline, CDR1 is LGHNA and CDR2 is YNFKEQ. The ends were cut back, 0 bases at V and 6 bases at J, with 11 bases in the middle. The CDR3: CASSQDPAGNGYTF. For the CDR3, the DNA is TGTGCCAGCAGCCAAGATCCAGCAGGGAATGGCTACACCTTC.

This chain uses TRBV7-2 with TRBJ2-5; D call uncertain. The germline V gene encodes CDR1 SGHTA and CDR2 FQGNSA. The V end was cut by 4 bases, the J end by 5 bases, with 17 bases between. The length of the CDR3 is 15 residues. In DNA form, the CDR3 reads TGTGCCAGCAGCTGGGATTTGGCTGGGCGGGAGACCCAGTACTTC. It codes for CASSWDLAGRETQYF.

The genes are TRBV2 and TRBJ1-5; weak D call: TRBD1 (6 bases). Germline CDR1 and CDR2: SNHLY and FYNNEI. Trimming took off 6 bases at V and 0 bases at J, with 12 bases between the two ends. The CDR3 covers 15 residues. The CDR3 region has the DNA TGTGCCAGCAGCCGAGAGGGGGTTAGCAATCAGCCCCAGCATTTT. Protein product: CASSREGVSNQPQHF. Full variable domain (outside the CDR3, taken from reference TRBV2 and TRBJ1-5): EPEVTQTPSHQVTQMGQEVILRCVPISNHLYFYWYRQILGQKVEFLVSFYNNEISEKSEIFDDQFSVERPDGSNFTLKIRSTKLEDSAMYFCASSREGVSNQPQHFGDGTRLSIL.

The V and J genes are TRBV18 and TRBJ1-1; a possible D gene is TRBD1 (5 bases). CDR1 is KGHSH, CDR2 LQKENI, per germline. The CDR3 totals 17 residues. The germline V and J ends were trimmed by 0 bases and 0 bases, with 14 bases remaining between them. In nucleotides, the CDR3 is TGTGCCAGCTCACCACCGGGACTGTCATTGATGAACACTGAAGCTTTCTTT. Translation gives CASSPPGLSLMNTEAFF.

This clone showed up just a few times. J is TRBJ2-2 and V is TRBV7-9, with D unresolved. V lost 9 bases and J 5 bases, leaving 1 base between the germline ends. Germline V lookup: CDR1 SEHNR, CDR2 FQNEAQ (reference sequence). This CDR3 has 9 residues. As DNA, the CDR3 is TGTGCCAGGACCGGGGAGCTGTTTTTT. This encodes CARTGELFF.

J is TRBJ2-3 and V is TRBV7-3; D is unresolved. CDR3 length: 13 amino acids. CDR1 and CDR2 (germline): SGHTA, FQGTGA. The V end was cut by 1 base, the J end by 4 bases, with 6 bases between. The CDR3 loop is CASSLNPADTQYF. CDR3 coding DNA: TGTGCCAGCAGCTTAAACCCAGCAGATACGCAGTATTTT.

This rearrangement joins TRBV6-1 to TRBJ2-7; either TRBD1 or TRBD2 may fit D (5 bases each). CDR3 length equals 13 residues. In germline, CDR1 is MNHNS, CDR2 SASEGT. V gave up 6 bases and J gave up 3 bases, with 12 bases separating them. The DNA for the CDR3 is TGTGCCAGCAGCAGAGGGGATATCTACGAGCAGTACTTC. Protein product: CASSRGDIYEQYF.

The chain employs TRBV10-3 and TRBJ1-5; 8 bases are shared with TRBD1. Looked up from germline, CDR1 is ENHRY and CDR2 is SYGVKD. Trimming at V came to 6 bases and at J to 3 bases, leaving 4 bases not matched to a gene. CDR3 length: 14 residues. Here the CDR3 reads CAIREDRDNQPQHF. The CDR3 DNA is TGTGCCATCAGAGAGGACAGGGACAATCAGCCCCAGCATTTT.

Turning to this clone: This same CDR3 is encoded by further DNA sequences in the sample. The chain employs TRBV19 and TRBJ2-3; the D gene is possibly TRBD2 (5 bases). CDR3 length: 14 amino acids. CDR1 LNHDA and CDR2 SQIVND come from the germline V gene (reference sequence). The V and J ends lost 2 bases and 3 bases respectively, with 9 bases between them. This chain's CDR3 is CASSITSGTDTQYF. In nucleotides, the CDR3 is TGTGCCAGTAGTATAACCAGCGGAACAGATACGCAGTATTTT.

J is TRBJ2-7 and V is TRBV4-2; the D gene is possibly TRBD1 (6 bases). With 3 bases removed from V and 3 bases from J, the gap between germline ends came to 9 bases. Per the germline V gene, CDR1 is LGHNA and CDR2 is YNFKEQ. The CDR3 contains 13 residues. CDR3 amino acids: CASSQGADYEQYF. The CDR3 bases are TGTGCCAGCAGCCAGGGGGCAGACTACGAGCAGTACTTC.

V and J are TRBV7-9 and TRBJ1-1, with D tentatively TRBD1 (6 bases). The V end was cut by 5 bases, the J end by 4 bases, with 14 bases between. CDR1 and CDR2 from the germline V gene are SEHNR and FQNEAQ (reference sequence). The CDR3 has 14 amino acids. CDR3: CASSPNTGSTEAFF. CDR3 DNA: TGTGCCAGCAGCCCTAATACAGGGAGCACTGAAGCTTTCTTT.

This chain connects TRBV18 to TRBJ2-7; maybe TRBD1 (6 bases). This CDR3 has 15 residues. V was shortened by 3 bases and J by 3 bases, with 15 bases between the two germline ends. Germline V lookup: CDR1 KGHSH, CDR2 LQKENI. Here the CDR3 DNA reads TGTGCCAGCTCACCTGCCGACAGGTACTTCTACGAGCAGTACTTC. Translating it yields CASSPADRYFYEQYF.

On this clone itself: The identical CDR3 is also encoded by other nucleotide sequences in the sample. The V call is TRBV7-2, the J call TRBJ2-7; no clear D. V was pared by 5 bases and J by 4 bases, with 6 bases between. CDR1 is SGHTA, CDR2 FQGNSA, per germline. The CDR3 spans 11 residues. As DNA, the CDR3 is TGTGCCAGCAGCCTCTATTACGAGCAGTACTTC. Translated: CASSLYYEQYF. The variable domain in full, with the rest retrieved from reference TRBV7-2 and TRBJ2-7, is GAGVSQSPSNKVTEKGKDVELRCDPISGHTALYWYRQSLGQGLEFLIYFQGNSAPDKSGLPSDRFSAERTGGSVSTLTIQRTQQEDSAVYLCASSLYYEQYFGPGTRLTVT.

The gene calls are TRBV7-9 and TRBJ2-5; 9 positions agree with TRBD2. Germline V lookup: CDR1 SEHNR, CDR2 FQNEAQ (reference sequence). CDR3 length: 15 amino acids. The V segment lost 4 bases and the J segment 4 bases; nucleotides outside the gene matches: 7. The CDR3 bases are TGTGCCAGCAGCTCCCTGCGGGAGGGCAGAGAGACCCAGTACTTC. Its translation is CASSSLREGRETQYF. Full variable domain (missing parts from reference TRBV7-9 and TRBJ2-5): DTGVSQNPRHKITKRGQNVTFRCDPISEHNRLYWYRQTLGQGPEFLTYFQNEAQLEKSRLLSDRFSAERPKGSFSTLEIQRTEQGDSAMYLCASSSLREGRETQYFGPGTRLLVL.